Below, 22 T cell receptor beta chains from the same sample are listed, as sequenced in a study of T cell responses to AZD1222 COVID-19 vaccine (dated by TCRdb to the early 2020s). The receptor library was made with the immunoSEQ multiplex PCR assay. TCRdb took this table from immuneACCESS and kept in-frame rearrangements with V and J called. Such tables lack part of the clones; where checked against another copy, unresolved V genes explain under half of the gap, and the rest is unexplained. Counted in this sample were about 180,000 clones; around nine tenths of them appeared once. The ten most abundant clones make up about 2.8% of the sample. This sample's time point label indicates: baseline before first vaccination. The sample consisted of peripheral blood, taken on day 0 of AZD1222 vaccination. The origin of the receptors is an adult in good health.

This chain uses TRBV19 with TRBJ1-1; D remains ambiguous. This CDR3 contains 12 residues. The germline CDR1 and CDR2 sequences are LNHDA and SQIVND (reference sequence). Trimming took off 5 bases at V and 5 bases at J, with 9 bases between the two ends. For the CDR3, the DNA is TGTGCCAGTAGTGCGGCGCGAACTGAAGCTTTCTTT. As protein: CASSAARTEAFF.

With respect to this clone: The missing conserved phenylalanine or tryptophan at the end of this CDR3 makes a read error likely. Because the CDR3's place on the DNA is in doubt, the DNA is left out and the CDR3 is given as listed by TCRdb. The chain uses TRBV7-9 and TRBJ2-7; the D segment call TRBD2 is taken from the table without a DNA check. With termini counted, the CDR3 has 8 amino acids. Germline values: CDR1 SEHNR, CDR2 FQNEAQ (reference sequence). CDR3 sequence reads: CASSLGQA.

The chain joins TRBV2 to TRBJ2-5, with D possibly matching TRBD2 (6 bases). The V and J ends lost 1 base and 3 bases respectively, with 18 bases between them. The CDR3 is 17 amino acids. Germline lookup yields CDR1 SNHLY and CDR2 FYNNEI. This CDR3 reads CASSEGPPRLVEETQYF. CDR3 coding DNA: TGTGCCAGCAGTGAAGGCCCGCCTAGACTAGTAGAAGAGACCCAGTACTTC.

This clone occurred once. The V gene is TRBV3-1 (or the pseudogene TRBV3-2), the J gene TRBJ2-3; 8 nucleotides match TRBD2. The CDR3 has 16 amino acids. V gave up 4 bases and J gave up 4 bases; unmatched junction bases: 10. The germline gives CDR1 LGHDT, CDR2 YNNKEL (reference sequence). CDR3 residues: CASSPILAVRPDTQYF. CDR3 in DNA: TGTGCCAGCAGCCCCATACTAGCGGTCCGGCCAGATACGCAGTATTTT.

The rearrangement joins TRBV10-3 to TRBJ2-7; TRBD2 agrees at 12 bases. This CDR3 is 14 amino acids long. CDR1 is ENHRY, CDR2 SYGVKD, per germline. V shed 5 bases, J shed 5 bases, and the junction held 4 bases outside the gene matches. This CDR3 is CAISTGTSGHEQYF. The CDR3 bases are TGTGCCATCAGTACCGGGACTAGCGGGCACGAGCAGTACTTC.

J is TRBJ2-5 and V is TRBV5-1; D is perhaps TRBD2 (6 bases). Trimming left V 3 bases short and J 1 base short, with 13 bases between. Germline assignment: CDR1 SGHRS and CDR2 YFSETQ. The length of the CDR3 is 15 residues. The CDR3 sequence is CASSSMGGPQETQYF. The CDR3 DNA is TGCGCCAGCAGCTCCATGGGGGGACCCCAAGAGACCCAGTACTTC.

The chain links TRBV2 to TRBJ2-2; D is unclear. Germline CDR1 reads SNHLY; CDR2 reads FYNNEI. The V gene lost 6 bases and the J gene lost 0 bases, with 8 bases spanning the gap. The CDR3 covers 14 residues. CDR3 loop: CASSRVSNTGELFF. The CDR3 nucleotides read TGTGCCAGCAGCCGGGTTTCGAACACCGGGGAGCTGTTTTTT. The full variable domain, in which reference TRBV2 and TRBJ2-2 provide the parts outside the CDR3, is EPEVTQTPSHQVTQMGQEVILRCVPISNHLYFYWYRQILGQKVEFLVSFYNNEISEKSEIFDDQFSVERPDGSNFTLKIRSTKLEDSAMYFCASSRVSNTGELFFGEGSRLTVL.

This chain connects TRBV3-1 (or the pseudogene TRBV3-2) to TRBJ1-1; D unresolved. Germline assignment: CDR1 LGHDT and CDR2 YNNKEL (reference sequence). The CDR3 has 15 amino acids. Trimming left V 0 bases short and J 2 bases short, with 10 bases between. The CDR3 region has the DNA TGTGCCAGCAGCCAAGAAACAATAGGAAACACTGAAGCTTTCTTT. This sequence encodes CASSQETIGNTEAFF.

The CDR3 here is CATTGPGLIYEQYF. CDR3 sequence (DNA): TGTGCCACCACGGGACCGGGGCTAATCTACGAGCAGTACTTC. The chain is built from TRBV24-1 and TRBJ2-7, with D perhaps TRBD1 or TRBD2 (5 bases each). Germline-derived CDR1 and CDR2 are KGHDR and SFDVKD. The CDR3 length is 14 residues. V lost 8 bases and J 3 bases, leaving 16 bases between the germline ends.

The chain links TRBV6-5 to TRBJ2-7, with a possible D match to TRBD1 (6 bases). This CDR3 contains 14 residues. Per the germline V gene, CDR1 is MNHEY and CDR2 is SVGAGI. Between the trimmed V and J ends, which lost 6 bases and 3 bases, there was a span of 15 bases. The CDR3, as DNA: TGTGCCAGCAGCACCCGTGACAGGATCTACGAGCAGTACTTC. Encoded protein: CASSTRDRIYEQYF.

This clone has just a few counts. The V gene is TRBV2, the J gene TRBJ1-1; a weak D match, TRBD1 (6 bases). Germline V gene data show CDR1 as SNHLY and CDR2 as FYNNEI. V lost 3 bases and J 4 bases, leaving 15 bases between the germline ends. The CDR3 contains 15 residues. CDR3 nucleotide sequence: TGTGCCAGCAGTGATAGGGGGGCTTTGAGCACTGAAGCTTTCTTT. It translates to CASSDRGALSTEAFF.

This sequence joins TRBV10-2 and TRBJ1-5; possibly TRBD1 for D (6 bases). V lost 0 bases and J 2 bases, leaving 8 bases between the germline ends. Germline CDR1 WSHSY, CDR2 SAAADI. This CDR3 contains 15 residues. The CDR3 sequence is CASSESGGRNQPQHF. Written as DNA, the CDR3 is TGCGCCAGCAGTGAGTCTGGGGGGCGCAATCAGCCCCAGCATTTT.

The rearrangement joins TRBV10-3 to TRBJ2-2; TRBD2 is a possible D gene (5 bases). Germline V gives CDR1 ENHRY, CDR2 SYGVKD. Trimming shortened V by 4 bases and J by 0 bases, and 15 bases separated the two germline ends. The CDR3 is made up of 17 amino acids. CDR3 protein: CAISGPPPGTNTGELFF. CDR3 nucleotide sequence: TGTGCCATCAGTGGTCCCCCCCCGGGGACGAACACCGGGGAGCTGTTTTTT.

CDR3 DNA sequence: TGTGCCAGCAGCGGGGCGGGAGAGGAGACCCAGTACTTC. The encoded protein is CASSGAGEETQYF. The rearrangement uses TRBV2 and TRBJ2-5, with TRBD2 matching 7 bases. The CDR3 runs 13 residues. Per the germline V gene, CDR1 is SNHLY and CDR2 is FYNNEI. V lost 6 bases to trimming and J lost 5 bases; unmatched junction nucleotides: 6.

The CDR3 nucleotides read TGTGCCAGCGGGTTCACAGATACGCAGTATTTT. It specifies CASGFTDTQYF. The chain recombines TRBV7-8 with TRBJ2-3; D gene ambiguous. CDR1 SGHVS and CDR2 FQNEAQ come from the germline V gene. This CDR3 has 11 residues. Trimming pared 8 bases from V and 2 bases from J, leaving 5 bases between.

The V and J genes are TRBV7-8 and TRBJ2-1; TRBD2 matches 13 bases. The V and J ends lost 5 bases and 12 bases, in that order; junction bases with no gene match: 10. The germline gives CDR1 SGHVS, CDR2 FQNEAQ. This CDR3 is built from 15 residues. CDR3 amino acids: CASSPGTSGILGQFF. The CDR3 DNA sequence: TGTGCCAGCAGCCCTGGGACTAGCGGGATATTGGGGCAGTTCTTC.

This clone was seen only a few times. V gene TRBV5-1 combines with J gene TRBJ1-4; D is unresolved. Looked up from germline, CDR1 is SGHRS and CDR2 is YFSETQ. V dropped 4 bases and J dropped 5 bases, with 18 bases sitting between them. This CDR3 contains 16 residues. This CDR3 is CASSPGIEVGNEKLFF. CDR3 nucleotides: TGCGCCAGCAGCCCCGGGATCGAGGTCGGGAATGAAAAACTGTTTTTT.

The V gene is TRBV5-6, the J gene TRBJ2-4; 7 bases fit TRBD1. V dropped 4 bases and J dropped 6; count of bases not matched to a gene: 13. CDR3 length: 16 residues. Germline loops: CDR1 SGHDT, CDR2 YYEEEE. The CDR3 here is CASSTDRALPTNIQYF. The CDR3 DNA is TGTGCCAGCAGCACAGACAGGGCCCTGCCTACAAACATTCAGTACTTC.

This chain connects TRBV3-1 (or the pseudogene TRBV3-2) to TRBJ2-2, with 8 bases matching TRBD2. Trimming removed 4 bases from V and 3 bases from J; junction bases left unmatched: 13. The germline V gene encodes CDR1 LGHDT and CDR2 YNNKEL (reference sequence). This CDR3 is 18 amino acids long. The CDR3, as DNA: TGTGCCAGCAGCCCCGGCGGAGCGGGAGCGACCGACACCGGGGAGCTGTTTTTT. Translated, it gives CASSPGGAGATDTGELFF.

The chain recombines TRBV2 with TRBJ1-2; 10 bases match TRBD1. V shed 8 bases and J 9 bases; nucleotides not matched to a gene: 15. This CDR3 is 15 amino acids long. Germline V lookup: CDR1 SNHLY, CDR2 FYNNEI. CDR3 coding DNA: TGTGCCAGCGGGGGGACAGGGGCTCTTCCTGGACGCTACACCTTC. This sequence encodes CASGGTGALPGRYTF.

The chain uses TRBV7-6 and TRBJ2-7, with 7 bases aligning to TRBD2. The germline gives CDR1 SGHVS, CDR2 FNYEAQ. The V gene end was trimmed by 3 bases and the J gene end by 3 bases; junction bases not matched to a gene: 8. The CDR3 covers 15 residues. The CDR3, as DNA: TGTGCCAGCAGCTTGGGAGGGGACGGATACTACGAGCAGTACTTC. Its protein is CASSLGGDGYYEQYF.

The chain is built from TRBV6-5 and TRBJ2-7, with 12 positions matching TRBD1. Germline trimming cut 6 bases from V and 2 bases from J; bases unmatched to any gene: 5. The CDR3 length is 15 residues. Looked up from germline, CDR1 is MNHEY and CDR2 is SVGAGI. The CDR3: CASREGQGATYEQYF. CDR3 nucleotides: TGTGCCAGCAGGGAGGGACAGGGGGCAACCTACGAGCAGTACTTC.